This TCR beta chain was captured by sequencing in a study of T cells in Graves' hyperthyroidism and ophthalmopathy. In the study overall: Peripheral blood was drawn at first diagnosis, prior to all treatment.

Germline assignment: CDR1 SEHNR and CDR2 FQNEAQ (reference sequence). The CDR3 is 14 amino acids. Trimming stripped 3 bases from V and 5 bases from J, with 13 bases between. This clonotype was found many times. Its antigen is not known. Study results and caveats: Blood also showed most of the thyroid clonotypes that were expanded above 0.001.

TCR beta CDR3 regions were amplified from RNA transcripts. The HTBI set primed first-round TCR CDR3 RT-PCR. One entry per CDR3 protein, called by TCRdb with MiXCR from the multiplex PCR reads. Of around 400,000 distinct CDR3 sequences listed, approximately 13% are singletons. It was uncontrolled infection, other autoimmune disease, pregnancy or lactation that excluded patients. The sequence was obtained from a young woman with Graves' hyperthyroidism. The rearrangement uses TRBV7-9 and TRBJ1-1; tentatively, D is TRBD1 (5 bases). The sequencing input was blood. The CDR3 region has the DNA TGTGCCAGCAGCTTCCAGGGCTTGAGGACTGAAGCTTTCTTT. Protein: CASSFQGLRTEAFF.